Listed below are T cell receptor beta chains from one sample, sequenced in a study of early T cells in non-severe SARS-CoV-2 infection. TCRdb ran MiXCR on the 5' RACE reads and lists one entry per CDR3 protein. The table shows under 70,000 distinct CDR3 sequences, with around 8.3% occurring only once. Specimen: whole blood, collected at baseline. These TCRs come from an adult who was a healthcare worker with PCR-confirmed SARS-CoV-2 infection or an uninfected control (not recorded which). Each CDR3 is given without its conserved first and last residue. Size values are once, few and many counts, or a class for expanded clones, and some rows have none.

v_gene: TRBV5-6; abundance: few; CDR3aa: ASSLGPFSYEQY
v_gene: TRBV3-1; abundance: few; CDR3aa: ASSRTALGSPLH
v_gene: TRBV6-6; abundance: -; CDR3aa: ASSYSRDRAGNTIY
v_gene: TRBV30; abundance: many; CDR3aa: AWSYTDTQY
v_gene: TRBV6-5; abundance: many; CDR3aa: ASRPQANYGYT
v_gene: TRBV27; abundance: -; CDR3aa: ASSPIYEQY
v_gene: TRBV10-3; abundance: few; CDR3aa: AISESNNEQF
v_gene: TRBV3-1; abundance: -; CDR3aa: ASSQGTAGESGYT
v_gene: TRBV12-3/TRBV12-4; abundance: -; CDR3aa: ASSFTGGTSGANVLT
v_gene: TRBV15; abundance: -; CDR3aa: ATSRDRWGTEAF
v_gene: TRBV3-1; abundance: few; CDR3aa: ASSLPGLADYNEQF
v_gene: TRBV11-2; abundance: few; CDR3aa: ASTRIRGNEQF
v_gene: TRBV12-3/TRBV12-4; abundance: many; CDR3aa: ASSLRIAGAPGELF
v_gene: TRBV30; abundance: few; CDR3aa: AWSVQGAGEQY
v_gene: TRBV10-3; abundance: -; CDR3aa: AISESQGGPWTDTQY
v_gene: TRBV7-9; abundance: -; CDR3aa: ASSPPEGSNNEQF
v_gene: TRBV27; abundance: many; CDR3aa: ASSSSGTSSSYEQY
v_gene: TRBV6-5; abundance: few; CDR3aa: ASSYWGVGDNEQF
v_gene: TRBV6-4; abundance: -; CDR3aa: ASSDSASEYNEQF
v_gene: TRBV10-3; abundance: -; CDR3aa: AISESGSSYNEQF
v_gene: TRBV28; abundance: many; CDR3aa: ASRRQGFIYEQY
v_gene: TRBV11-2; abundance: many; CDR3aa: ASSPRGNYNEQF
v_gene: TRBV19; abundance: -; CDR3aa: ASNIQRNQPQH
v_gene: TRBV20-1; abundance: many; CDR3aa: SASRTGGKNIQY
v_gene: TRBV20-1; abundance: many; CDR3aa: SGVEEAYNQPQH
v_gene: TRBV2; abundance: few; CDR3aa: ASSEVSEDEQF
v_gene: TRBV7-2; abundance: few; CDR3aa: ASSLALEGGDTQY
v_gene: TRBV24-1; abundance: many; CDR3aa: ATGTGANVLT
v_gene: TRBV6-5; abundance: -; CDR3aa: ASSLTGGVEGSKNIQY
v_gene: TRBV6-5; abundance: many; CDR3aa: ASSRSWTANSGNTIY